This T cell receptor (beta chain) was found in a study of identifying expanded T cells in peripheral blood (dated by TCRdb to between 2017 and 2020). Study-level background: Separate aliquots of the same genomic DNA pool were sequenced to produce technical replicates, and four replicates were compared in pairs.

During the collection period, no immune events, such as infections, were documented for the healthy donors. To calibrate time-dependent variance in a beta-binomial model of T-cell clone differential abundance, blood repertoires from healthy donors were used as a training cohort. There were ten or so healthy donors in the training cohort, of whom 3 were female and 7 were male. On average the donors were about 40 years old, and their ages spanned roughly 25 to 65 years. Whole blood from each healthy donor was obtained from a commercial supplier and was collected at three time points two to three weeks apart. For immunosequencing, genomic DNA was extracted from whole blood that had not been sorted. The full study reports these points: Both the number of clones called differentially abundant and the false-positive rate were significantly reduced by the beta-binomial model across all healthy-donor time intervals. The authors expected that over much longer intervals, such as months to years, biological variance in healthy repertoires might increase even further. The binomial model flagged about 1.3 differentially abundant clones between technical replicates but 15 to 17 over about 2 weeks and about 19 over approximately 4 weeks. Across all healthy donors, variance in clone template counts between approximately 2-week samples was found to increase significantly with total template count.

TCRbeta CDR3 regions were profiled with the immunoSEQ Assay using bias-controlled multiplex PCR amplification of genomic DNA. The source study handled its data this way. To quantify the absolute abundance of each unique TCRbeta CDR3 region, the sequences were collapsed and filtered. Differential abundance was assessed using a binomial (Fisher-equivalent) model and a beta-binomial model in which time-dependent variance fitted from healthy donors was added. Any clone with fewer than 5 combined templates was excluded, and a clone was called differentially abundant if its Benjamini-Hochberg FDR was below 0.01. Beta-binomial variance was modeled as a function of total template count across the two samples using the form v = (b*log(k)+a)^2. TCRdb mirrors the immuneACCESS table, restricted to in-frame sequences. Some clones are absent from its copies; in checked studies, under half trace to an unresolved V gene, and the reason for the others is unknown. V and J calls and clone size are given by that table; D and trimming were obtained from the DNA. In all, the sample holds some 97,000 clones, and 80% to 90% of those were seen once. The biggest ten clones account for about 6% of the sample.

To note about this clone: The antigen it binds to is not known. No clone much larger than this one lies a single base away; base qualities are absent. At the DNA level, this CDR3 is encoded by other sequences in the same sample as well.

V drops 1 base and J drops 5 bases, leaving 14 bases in between. From the cysteine through the phenylalanine, the CDR3 covers 15 amino acids. Here the CDR3 DNA is all that survives: 45 bases in frame from base 1. From a lookup of the germline V gene, CDR1 and CDR2 are MNHNS and SASEGT. The receptor chain draws on TRBV6-1 and TRBJ1-2, and possibly TRBD1, on 5 matching bases. The TCR originated in a person aged 18-70 years in good health. Sequencing was carried out using blood. The CDR3 reads CASSEGQGVGYGYTF. The DNA reads as follows: TGTGCCAGCAGTGAAGGGCAAGGGGTCGGATATGGCTACACCTTC.